Listed below are T cell receptor beta chains from one sample, sequenced in a study of blood T cell repertoires in COVID-19. Repertoires were generated with immunoSEQ multiplex PCR, while TCRdb's copy carries only in-frame clones and drops some. The repertoire includes 150,000 to 190,000 clones, about nine tenths of them detected once, and 2% to 3% sits in the top ten. Sequencing was done on a sample of peripheral blood. These receptors all stem from a woman aged 65 to 85 with acute or convalescent COVID-19. The CDR3 runs from the conserved cysteine through the conserved F or W. D genes are given only for firm matches. Expanded clones get a size class; other rows say once, few or many, or leave the size out.

CDR3 DNA,CDR3 protein,V gene,clone size,D gene,J gene
TGTGCCAGCCACCGGGGGGGCTTGGGTGAAAAACTGTTTTTT,CASHRGGLGEKLFF,TRBV6-5,NA,NA,TRBJ1-4
TGTGCCAGCAGTTGGACTAGCGGGGGACTCAGGGATACGCAGTATTTT,CASSWTSGGLRDTQYF,TRBV27,NA,TRBD2,TRBJ2-3
TGCAGCGTCCTCTCCCCACGACCTGGGGCAGGGACTGAAGCTTTCTTT,CSVLSPRPGAGTEAFF,TRBV29-1,few,NA,TRBJ1-1
TGTGCCTGGAGTGCTAATAATTCACCCCTCCACTTT,CAWSANNSPLHF,TRBV30,once,NA,TRBJ1-6
TGTGCCAGCAGCGGAGGGTATTCTGGAAACACCATATATTTT,CASSGGYSGNTIYF,TRBV28,NA,NA,TRBJ1-3
TGTGCCAGCAGCTCGGTAGGAGATGAGCAGTTCTTC,CASSSVGDEQFF,TRBV7-9,NA,NA,TRBJ2-1
TGTGCCAGTAGTATAGCGGGCAATCAGCCCCAGCATTTT,CASSIAGNQPQHF,TRBV19,NA,NA,TRBJ1-5
TGTGCCAGCAGCGCGCAGGGTTCCTTAGCCAAAAACATTCAGTACTTC,CASSAQGSLAKNIQYF,TRBV7-9,NA,NA,TRBJ2-4
TGTGCCAGCAGCTTGGCTGGAGGCGGCAATCAGCCCCAGCATTTT,CASSLAGGGNQPQHF,TRBV5-6,few,NA,TRBJ1-5
TGTGCCAGCAGCTTCCAGGCGGGGGGGCGCGAGCAGTACTTC,CASSFQAGGREQYF,TRBV7-2,NA,TRBD2,TRBJ2-7
TGTGCCAGCAGCAAATCCGGGAACACCGGGGAGCTGTTTTTT,CASSKSGNTGELFF,TRBV21-1,NA,NA,TRBJ2-2
TGTGCCAGCAGGAGGACAGGGAATAATAAAGAGACCCAGTACTTC,CASRRTGNNKETQYF,TRBV2,NA,TRBD1,TRBJ2-5
TGTGCCAGCAGCTTAGATGGAGGTCTAGATACGCAGTATTTT,CASSLDGGLDTQYF,TRBV11-3,NA,NA,TRBJ2-3
TGTGCCAGCAGTGAAGTTAATAGCAATCAGCCCCAGCATTTT,CASSEVNSNQPQHF,TRBV2,NA,NA,TRBJ1-5
TGTGCCAGCACCAACCCAGGGGTAGGCGGCTACACCTTC,CASTNPGVGGYTF,TRBV2,NA,NA,TRBJ1-2
TGCGCCAGCAGCCCCTCGAGGGGGAGAGTTCCCTACACCTTC,CASSPSRGRVPYTF,TRBV4-3,NA,NA,TRBJ1-2
TGTGCCAGCACCGCGGTCACTGAAGCTTTCTTT,CASTAVTEAFF,TRBV12-3/TRBV12-4,NA,NA,TRBJ1-1
TGTGCCAGCTCACCAGGGGCGACAGGGGTCGATGAAAAACTGTTTTTT,CASSPGATGVDEKLFF,TRBV18,few,TRBD1,TRBJ1-4
TGTGCCAGTAGTATCCCGACGGGACAGGGGATTAGGGCTTTCTTT,CASSIPTGQGIRAFF,TRBV19,few,TRBD1,TRBJ1-1
TGTGCCAGCAGCCCTCCCTCTGGGGCCAACGTCCTGACTTTC,CASSPPSGANVLTF,TRBV7-3,NA,NA,TRBJ2-6
TGTGCCTGGAGTTTAACCGGGACAGGGAATCAGCCCCAGCATTTT,CAWSLTGTGNQPQHF,TRBV30,NA,TRBD1,TRBJ1-5
TGTGCCACCAGTGAAAGAGGGGAGACCCAGTACTTC,CATSERGETQYF,TRBV24-1,NA,NA,TRBJ2-5
TGTGCCAGCAGCCCAAAGCGGGGATCCTACAATGAGCAGTTCTTC,CASSPKRGSYNEQFF,TRBV5-8,once,TRBD2,TRBJ2-1
TGTGCCAGCAGTTTATGGCGGGGGCAGGGAACGTCGCCCCAGCATTTT,CASSLWRGQGTSPQHF,TRBV28,few,NA,TRBJ1-5
TGTGCCAGCAGTGAGCAGGGGAGCACTGAAGCTTTCTTT,CASSEQGSTEAFF,TRBV2,NA,NA,TRBJ1-1
TGTGCCAGCAGCCGGGGTGCAATCTCCTACGAGCAGTACTTC,CASSRGAISYEQYF,TRBV6-5,NA,NA,TRBJ2-7
TGTGCCAGTAGTATATTCCCCCCACAGGGTAACTATGGCTACACCTTC,CASSIFPPQGNYGYTF,TRBV19,NA,NA,TRBJ1-2
TGTGCCAGCACTAACTTTCGGGGACAGGGTAATGAAAAACTGTTTTTT,CASTNFRGQGNEKLFF,TRBV25-1,NA,TRBD1,TRBJ1-4
TGTGCCAGCAGCTTCCCAGAAGAGACCCAGTACTTC,CASSFPEETQYF,TRBV5-4,NA,NA,TRBJ2-5
TGCAGCGTTCAGACAGGGGTCTCTGAAGCTTTCTTT,CSVQTGVSEAFF,TRBV29-1,NA,TRBD1,TRBJ1-1
TGCGCCAGCAGTAGTACGGGACAAAAGAACACTGAAGCTTTCTTT,CASSSTGQKNTEAFF,TRBV5-1,few,NA,TRBJ1-1
TGCGCCAGCAGCCAAGAGCCTCAGGGTGGTCGAGCTTTCTTT,CASSQEPQGGRAFF,TRBV4-1,NA,NA,TRBJ1-1
TGTGCCACCAGTACAGGGGGGAATTCACCCCTCCACTTT,CATSTGGNSPLHF,TRBV24-1,NA,TRBD1,TRBJ1-6
TGTGCCAGCAGCTTAGGCGGAAAGGCTAATGAAAAACTGTTTTTT,CASSLGGKANEKLFF,TRBV7-9,NA,NA,TRBJ1-4
TGTGCCAGCAGCAAATACAGGGATGGGAAAGCTTTCTTT,CASSKYRDGKAFF,TRBV9,NA,NA,TRBJ1-1
TGTGCCTGGACTCACAGGGGGGACACTGAAGCTTTCTTT,CAWTHRGDTEAFF,TRBV30,once,TRBD1,TRBJ1-1